The text below deals with one T cell receptor (beta chain). Only in-frame clones appear in the TCRdb table, and some are missing; sequencing was by immunoSEQ multiplex PCR. This table has over 250,000 clones, roughly 85% appearing once. The CDR3 is 13 amino acids. Germline CDR1 SNHLY, CDR2 FYNNEI. Trimming removed 4 bases from V and 2 bases from J, with 8 bases in between. The data belong to a study of blood T cell repertoires in COVID-19. Sequencing input: peripheral blood. This chain links TRBV2 with TRBJ2-5; a weak D match, TRBD2 (6 bases). This receptor was taken from a human donor in a cohort sampled during active COVID-19. The CDR3 nucleotides are TGTGCCAGCAGTGGGGGGGAGCAAGAGACCCAGTACTTC. Amino acids: CASSGGEQETQYF.